These 24 T cell receptor beta chains came from one sample sequenced in a study of T cells in Graves' hyperthyroidism and ophthalmopathy. RNA transcripts served as the template for amplifying TCR beta CDR3 regions. HTBI primers were the set used in a first-round RT-PCR of the TCR CDR3. TCRdb itself ran the multiplex PCR reads through MiXCR, one entry per CDR3 protein. The sample yields around 700,000 distinct CDR3 sequences, around 20% seen once. Sequences were obtained from blood. All receptors derive from a woman in her forties or fifties with Graves' hyperthyroidism that later progressed to Graves' ophthalmopathy.

In this sample, this clonotype turned up many times. The rearrangement joins TRBV11-2 to TRBJ1-2, with TRBD1 as a possible D gene (5 bases). The CDR3 extends over 14 amino acids. V lost 4 bases and J lost 6, with 15 bases in between. The germline V gene has CDR1 SGHAT and CDR2 FQNNGV. The CDR3 nucleotides are TGTGCCAGCAGCTCCCAATGGGGGTCGGATGGCTACACCTTC. Amino acids: CASSSQWGSDGYTF.

This clonotype appeared a few times. The chain carries TRBV6-5 and TRBJ1-1, with TRBD1 as a possible D gene (5 bases). The CDR3 extends over 15 amino acids. Germline-derived CDR1 and CDR2 are MNHEY and SVGAGI. Trimming cost V 0 bases and J 1 base, with 9 bases left between them. The CDR3 DNA reads as TGTGCCAGCAGTTACTCGAATGGGGGGAACACTGAAGCTTTCTTT. As protein: CASSYSNGGNTEAFF.

This clonotype turned up a few times. The chain uses TRBV15 and TRBJ2-2; D is unclear. From germline, CDR1 is LNHNV and CDR2 YYDKDF (reference sequence). The CDR3 length is 15 residues. Trimming left V 0 bases short and J 6 bases short, with 11 bases between. The CDR3 coding sequence is TGTGCCACCAGCAGAGATGACCCAGCGCCCGGGGAGCTGTTTTTT. This encodes CATSRDDPAPGELFF.

With regard to this clonotype: One end of the junction is discordant with germline, which a read error may explain. The chain employs TRBV18 and TRBJ2-2, with a weak D call TRBD1 (6 bases). Per germline, CDR1 KGHSH and CDR2 LQKENI. CDR3 size: 18 residues. CDR3 bases: TGTGCCCGCTCACCGTCCGGGACATCATCCATCTTCACCGGGGAGCTGTTTTTT. Its protein product is CARSPSGTSSIFTGELFF.

In this sample, this clonotype turned up many times. The rearrangement joins TRBV6-1 to TRBJ1-1; perhaps TRBD1 as D (6 bases). Trimming pared 7 bases from V and 3 bases from J, leaving 18 bases between. In germline, CDR1 is MNHNS, CDR2 SASEGT. This CDR3 region has 15 residues. The CDR3 sequence: CASIHPSQGYTEAFF. CDR3 DNA sequence: TGTGCCAGCATCCACCCGTCGCAGGGGTACACTGAAGCTTTCTTT.

This clonotype was observed a handful of times. The V call is TRBV12-3 or TRBV12-4, the J call TRBJ1-4; D is perhaps TRBD1 (5 bases). The CDR3 is 14 amino acids. Trimming shortened V by 2 bases and J by 7 bases, and 11 bases separated the two germline ends. The chain's CDR3 is CASSLSSGGEKLFF. CDR3 coding DNA: TGTGCCAGCAGTTTAAGTTCGGGGGGTGAAAAACTGTTTTTT.

This sequence joins TRBV10-1 and TRBJ2-2, with a possible D match to TRBD1 (6 bases). This CDR3 region has 13 residues. Per the germline V gene, CDR1 is WNHNN and CDR2 is SYGVQD (reference sequence). Trimming removed 6 bases at V and 6 bases at J, with 11 bases between. CDR3 sequence reads: CASRAGVSGELFF. CDR3 DNA sequence: TGCGCCAGCAGAGCAGGGGTCTCCGGGGAGCTGTTTTTT.

This clonotype was seen ten or more times. V usage is TRBV9 and J usage is TRBJ1-1; D not certain. CDR1 and CDR2 (germline): SGDLS, YYNGEE. The CDR3 consists of 13 residues. V gave up 0 bases and J gave up 5 bases, with 8 bases separating them. The CDR3: CASSVGEYTEAFF. The CDR3 DNA is TGTGCCAGCAGCGTAGGGGAGTATACTGAAGCTTTCTTT.

This clonotype was counted many times. The genes are TRBV27 and TRBJ2-1; 12 bases line up with TRBD2. The junction had 10 bases not matched to a gene; V was cut back by 5 bases and J by 8 bases. Germline loops: CDR1 MNHEY, CDR2 SMNVEV (reference sequence). The CDR3 length is 16 residues. CDR3 sequence: CASSPPASGGAYEQFF. CDR3 nucleotide sequence: TGTGCCAGCAGTCCCCCGGCTAGCGGGGGGGCTTATGAGCAGTTCTTC.

The rearrangement links TRBV3-1 to TRBJ2-1, with D maybe TRBD2 (6 bases). The end of the DNA is better explained by TRBJ2-7, so the J call may be wrong. This CDR3 contains 12 residues. Germline V gene sequence: CDR1 LGHDT, CDR2 YNNKEL (reference sequence). The CDR3 coding sequence is TGTGCCAGCTTTAGCGGTTACAATGAGCAGTACTTC. This gives the protein CASFSGYNEQYF.

This clonotype was picked up many times. This rearrangement joins TRBV20-1 to TRBJ2-7; 10 bases line up with TRBD1. Germline-derived CDR1 and CDR2 are DFQATT and SNEGSKA (reference sequence). With 2 bases clipped from V and 2 bases from J, the junction kept 6 bases outside the gene matches. This CDR3 region has 15 residues. CDR3 nucleotide sequence: TGCAGTGCTAGAAACGACAGGGGGCTAACCTACGAGCAGTACTTC. Its protein is CSARNDRGLTYEQYF.

This clonotype showed up just a few times. This rearrangement joins TRBV12-3 or TRBV12-4 to TRBJ1-3, with TRBD1 matching 11 bases. CDR3 size: 14 residues. After removal of 7 bases from V and 7 bases from J, the junction contained 6 bases not matched to a gene. CDR3: CASTRDRGSNTIYF. CDR3 DNA sequence: TGTGCCAGCACTCGGGACAGGGGGTCCAACACCATATATTTT.

The chain links TRBV6-6 to TRBJ2-1, with 10 bases aligning to TRBD2. The CDR3 is made up of 17 amino acids. After removal of 2 bases from V and 7 bases from J, the junction contained 11 bases not matched to a gene. Germline loops: CDR1 MNHNY, CDR2 SVGAGI (reference sequence). In DNA form, the CDR3 reads TGTGCCAGCAGTTACGTGGCGGGGGGACTAGCGCCAAATGAGCAGTTCTTC. It specifies CASSYVAGGLAPNEQFF.

This clonotype was observed many times. The V and J genes are TRBV20-1 and TRBJ2-1, with a weak D call TRBD2 (5 bases). Trimming removed 3 bases from V and 6 bases from J, with 21 bases in between. The germline V gene has CDR1 DFQATT and CDR2 SNEGSKA (reference sequence). The CDR3 length is 16 residues. CDR3 sequence (DNA): TGCAGTGCTAGGAGTCCGACGGCAGGACTCCTCAATGAGCAGTTCTTC. Its protein is CSARSPTAGLLNEQFF.

This clonotype has at least ten counts. V gene TRBV20-1 combines with J gene TRBJ1-1; 7 bases match TRBD1. The V and J ends lost 5 bases and 2 bases, in that order; junction bases with no gene match: 20. CDR3 length equals 18 residues. Per germline, CDR1 DFQATT and CDR2 SNEGSKA (reference sequence). CDR3 protein: CSAQMEGGAFWGNTEAFF. Written as DNA, the CDR3 is TGCAGTGCTCAAATGGAAGGGGGCGCATTTTGGGGAAACACTGAAGCTTTCTTT.

J is TRBJ2-7 and V is TRBV18, with D unresolved. Deletions cut 2 bases from V and 4 bases from J, with 15 bases between. Germline V lookup: CDR1 KGHSH, CDR2 LQKENI. The CDR3 is made up of 15 amino acids. In DNA, the CDR3 is TGTGCCAGCTCACCAGGTGCAGGTCGGGCTTACGAGCAGTACTTC. It translates to CASSPGAGRAYEQYF. The complete variable domain, with remaining parts taken from reference TRBV18 and TRBJ2-7, reads NAGVMQNPRHLVRRRGQEARLRCSPMKGHSHVYWYRQLPEEGLKFMVYLQKENIIDESGMPKERFSAEFPKEGPSILRIQQVVRGDSAAYFCASSPGAGRAYEQYFGPGTRLTVT.

The chain recombines TRBV15 with TRBJ2-1; TRBD2 aligns across 8 bases. The V segment lost 0 bases and the J segment 4 bases; nucleotides outside the gene matches: 5. CDR1 is LNHNV and CDR2 is YYDKDF in the germline V gene (reference sequence). CDR3 length: 16 residues. The CDR3 loop reads CATSRDRGLEYNEQFF. The CDR3 DNA is TGTGCCACCAGCAGAGATCGGGGACTAGAATACAATGAGCAGTTCTTC.

The chain links TRBV20-1 to TRBJ2-3; 8 bases fit TRBD2. The J segment lost 4 bases and the V segment lost 5 bases, leaving 8 bases of the junction unmatched. CDR3 size: 14 residues. The V gene's germline CDR1 is DFQATT and CDR2 SNEGSKA (reference sequence). The CDR3 DNA follows: TGCAGTGCTGCCGGGGGGGCCAACGCAGATACGCAGTATTTT. This translates into CSAAGGANADTQYF.

This chain uses TRBV11-2 with TRBJ1-2; D remains unclear. The CDR3 runs 16 residues. V gave up 4 bases and J gave up 0 bases, with 15 bases separating them. Germline assignment: CDR1 SGHAT and CDR2 FQNNGV. CDR3 residues: CASSSWAGIANYGYTF. The CDR3 bases are TGTGCCAGCAGCTCATGGGCGGGTATAGCTAACTATGGCTACACCTTC. Full variable domain (rest looked up from reference TRBV11-2 and TRBJ1-2): EAGVAQSPRYKIIEKRQSVAFWCNPISGHATLYWYQQILGQGPKLLIQFQNNGVVDDSQLPKDRFSAERLKGVDSTLKIQPAKLEDSAVYLCASSSWAGIANYGYTFGSGTRLTVV.

This clonotype was observed at least ten times. This chain connects TRBV30 to TRBJ2-1, with D perhaps matching TRBD2 (6 bases). Between the trimmed V and J ends, which lost 4 bases and 6 bases, there was a span of 19 bases. The CDR3 has 15 residues. Per germline, CDR1 GTSNPN and CDR2 SVGIG (reference sequence). CDR3 nucleotide sequence: TGTGCCTGGACGGGAGCTTTTACACGTGGCAATGAGCAGTTCTTC. Its protein is CAWTGAFTRGNEQFF. The variable domain in full, completed from reference TRBV30 and TRBJ2-1, reads SQTIHQWPATLVQPVGSPLSLECTVEGTSNPNLYWYRQAAGRGLQLLFYSVGIGQISSEVPQNLSASRPQDRQFILSSKKLLLSDSGFYLCAWTGAFTRGNEQFFGPGTRLTVL.

This clonotype was observed many times. The V and J genes are TRBV20-1 and TRBJ1-2; the D gene is possibly TRBD1 (5 bases). This CDR3 comprises 15 residues. V was cut by 6 bases and J by 0 bases, with 17 bases left in between. Per the germline V gene, CDR1 is DFQATT and CDR2 is SNEGSKA (reference sequence). CDR3 coding DNA: TGCAGTGCCCAAGCGAGGGGCGTAGCTAACTATGGCTACACCTTC. Its protein product is CSAQARGVANYGYTF.

The chain couples TRBV2 to TRBJ2-5; D gene unclear. The V gene's germline CDR1 is SNHLY and CDR2 FYNNEI. The CDR3 runs to 14 residues. Trimming pared 0 bases from V and 2 bases from J, leaving 7 bases between. The CDR3 nucleotides read TGTGCCAGCAGTGAAGCCGACCATCAAGAGACCCAGTACTTC. Translated, it gives CASSEADHQETQYF.

This clonotype was seen repeatedly, ten times or more. The rearrangement uses TRBV20-1 and TRBJ2-5; D perhaps matches TRBD2 (8 bases). Between the trimmed V and J ends, which lost 6 bases and 6 bases, there was a span of 23 bases. CDR1 and CDR2 from the germline V gene are DFQATT and SNEGSKA (reference sequence). The CDR3 length is 15 residues. The chain's CDR3 is CSARGAGGRSQTQYF. Written as DNA, the CDR3 is TGCAGTGCCAGGGGGGCGGGGGGCCGATCACAGACCCAGTACTTC.

In its sample, this clonotype was seen many times. The chain couples TRBV12-3 or TRBV12-4 to TRBJ2-1; TRBD2 might be the D (6 bases). CDR3 size: 17 residues. The germline V and J ends were trimmed by 1 base and 3 bases, with 16 bases remaining between them. The DNA of the CDR3 is TGTGCCAGCAGTTTAGTCAGAACTAGCCCAAACTACAATGAGCAGTTCTTC. Amino acid sequence: CASSLVRTSPNYNEQFF.